One and the same sample provided the 25 T cell receptor beta chains below, sequenced in a study of early T cells in non-severe SARS-CoV-2 infection (TCRdb year 2021). The library was built by means of 5' RACE. The sequencing machine was a NextSeq 500. TCRdb handled the public reads itself, with Q25 trimming in fastp and clone calling in MiXCR, and kept productive beta chains. Duplicate CDR3 protein sequences are folded into a single record with the most common DNA and genes. This sample is represented by approximately 52,000 distinct CDR3 sequences; about 15% of them were singletons. Together, the top ten hold 9% to 10% of the sample. The sample was whole blood, taken at baseline. These receptors originate from an adult who was a healthcare worker with PCR-confirmed SARS-CoV-2 infection or an uninfected control (not recorded which).

This clonotype was picked up a small number of times. V usage is TRBV7-3 and J usage is TRBJ2-7; 11 bases line up with TRBD1. The CDR3 length is 14 residues. Germline-derived CDR1 and CDR2 are SGHTA and FQGTGA. V lost 11 bases, J lost 6 bases, and 12 bases stayed unmatched. The CDR3 DNA reads TGTGCCTCGGCCCCAGGACAGGGGGCCGGCGAGCAGTACTTC. Its protein product is CASAPGQGAGEQYF.

This clonotype was detected only a few times. The genes are TRBV28 and TRBJ2-3, with 13 bases matching TRBD2. V dropped 5 bases and J dropped 3; count of bases not matched to a gene: 8. The CDR3 consists of 17 residues. Germline CDR1 reads MDHEN; CDR2 reads SYDVKM. CDR3 in amino acids: CASSDLGTSGTTDTQYF. In DNA, the CDR3 is TGTGCCAGCAGTGACCTGGGGACTAGCGGGACGACAGATACGCAGTATTTT.

This clonotype was seen a handful of times. The V call is TRBV28, the J call TRBJ2-3, with D tentatively TRBD2 (6 bases). V was trimmed by 3 bases and J by 1 base, leaving 11 bases between them. Germline CDR1 MDHEN, CDR2 SYDVKM. This CDR3 has 15 residues. This CDR3 reads CASSFGASGTDTQYF. DNA for the CDR3: TGTGCCAGCAGTTTTGGCGCTAGCGGCACAGATACGCAGTATTTT. The full variable domain, in which reference TRBV28 and TRBJ2-3 provide the parts outside the CDR3, is DVKVTQSSRYLVKRTGEKVFLECVQDMDHENMFWYRQDPGLGLRLIYFSYDVKMKEKGDIPEGYSVSREKKERFSLILESASTNQTSMYLCASSFGASGTDTQYFGPGTRLTVL.

The chain recombines TRBV11-2 with TRBJ2-7; TRBD2 matches 10 bases. Per germline, CDR1 SGHAT and CDR2 FQNNGV. CDR3 length: 15 residues. V was clipped by 5 bases and J by 4 bases; unmatched bases: 8. CDR3: CASSPSAGGPYEQYF. The CDR3 coding sequence is TGTGCCAGCAGCCCCTCAGCGGGAGGGCCTTACGAGCAGTACTTC.

The gene calls are TRBV20-1 and TRBJ2-5; TRBD2 might be the D (6 bases). The V gene's germline CDR1 is DFQATT and CDR2 SNEGSKA (reference sequence). Trimming removed 1 base from V and 4 bases from J, with 10 bases in between. The CDR3 covers 13 residues. The CDR3 DNA sequence: TGCAGTGCTAGAGGCGGGAAAGGAGAGACCCAGTACTTC. Protein sequence: CSARGGKGETQYF.

This clonotype was found many times. This chain uses TRBV11-1 with TRBJ1-1, with 9 nucleotides matching TRBD1. The germline V gene encodes CDR1 SGHAT and CDR2 FQDESV (reference sequence). V lost 1 base, J lost 9 bases, and 3 bases stayed unmatched. The CDR3 contains 13 residues. CDR3 sequence (DNA): TGTGCCAGCAGCTTAGGGACAGGGGATCAAGCTTTCTTT. Translation: CASSLGTGDQAFF.

The chain joins TRBV20-1 to TRBJ1-1, with a weak D call TRBD1 (5 bases). Germline-derived CDR1 and CDR2 are DFQATT and SNEGSKA (reference sequence). The CDR3 is made up of 16 amino acids. V lost 3 bases to trimming and J lost 3 bases, with 20 bases between them. CDR3 amino acids: CSASKGQGLWDTEAFF. The CDR3, as DNA: TGCAGTGCTAGTAAAGGGCAGGGCCTTTGGGACACTGAAGCTTTCTTT.

This clonotype was counted ten times or more. The rearrangement links TRBV12-3 or TRBV12-4 to TRBJ1-5; D is unclear. V was clipped by 5 bases and J by 7 bases, with 12 bases between them. The CDR3 runs 13 residues. The CDR3 here is CASSGVLYQPQHF. The CDR3 DNA is TGTGCCAGCAGTGGGGTTTTATACCAGCCCCAGCATTTT.

This sequence joins TRBV4-2 and TRBJ2-7; 9 bases line up with TRBD2. Germline V lookup: CDR1 LGHNA, CDR2 YNFKEQ. CDR3 size: 17 residues. J lost 1 base, V lost 1 base, and 8 bases had no gene match. The CDR3 nucleotides read TGTGCCAGCAGCCAAGGTGGTAGCGGGAGAGATTCCTACGAGCAGTACTTC. Residues: CASSQGGSGRDSYEQYF.

This clonotype has ten or more counts. The gene calls are TRBV28 and TRBJ2-5; TRBD2 agrees at 8 bases. There are 16 residues in the CDR3. After removal of 3 bases from V and 3 bases from J, the junction contained 9 bases not matched to a gene. Germline V lookup: CDR1 MDHEN, CDR2 SYDVKM. CDR3 nucleotide sequence: TGTGCCAGCAGTTTTATCTACGGGGGGGATAAAGAGACCCAGTACTTC. Protein sequence: CASSFIYGGDKETQYF. Looking up the rest from reference TRBV28 and TRBJ2-5 gives the full variable domain: DVKVTQSSRYLVKRTGEKVFLECVQDMDHENMFWYRQDPGLGLRLIYFSYDVKMKEKGDIPEGYSVSREKKERFSLILESASTNQTSMYLCASSFIYGGDKETQYFGPGTRLLVL.

This clonotype has just a few counts. The chain links TRBV10-3 to TRBJ2-3; TRBD1 agrees at 12 bases. The CDR3 loop spans 15 amino acids. The V gene's germline CDR1 is ENHRY and CDR2 SYGVKD. V lost 7 bases to trimming and J lost 4 bases; unmatched junction nucleotides: 6. The CDR3 loop reads CAINRDRGRPDTQYF. In DNA, the CDR3 is TGTGCCATCAATCGGGACAGGGGGCGCCCAGATACGCAGTATTTT.

This clonotype was counted a few times. The chain is built from TRBV28 and TRBJ1-5, with D possibly TRBD1 on 6 matching bases. CDR3 length: 14 residues. The germline CDR1 and CDR2 sequences are MDHEN and SYDVKM. V lost 8 bases and J 4 bases, leaving 15 bases between the germline ends. The CDR3 region has the DNA TGTGCCAGCCAGATAACAGGGAGAAATCAGCCCCAGCATTTT. Protein product: CASQITGRNQPQHF.

In its sample, this clonotype was seen a few times. This chain uses TRBV2 with TRBJ2-7, with D maybe TRBD2 (5 bases). The CDR3 consists of 11 residues. The V end was cut by 11 bases, the J end by 6 bases, with 14 bases between. Germline V gives CDR1 SNHLY, CDR2 FYNNEI. The CDR3: CASQIRGEQYF. The CDR3, as DNA: TGTGCCTCTCAGATACGGGGCGAGCAGTACTTC.

About this clonotype: Possible read error: a much larger clone is one base away. The rearrangement uses TRBV7-8 and TRBJ2-5; 9 positions match TRBD1. V lost 3 bases to trimming and J lost 5 bases; unmatched junction nucleotides: 7. Germline V gives CDR1 SGHVS, CDR2 FQNEAQ. The CDR3 extends over 15 amino acids. The CDR3 loop reads CASSFRDRVPETQYF. The CDR3 DNA sequence: TGTGCCAGCAGCTTCCGGGACAGGGTCCCCGAGACCCAGTACTTC.

The chain combines TRBV28 with TRBJ2-7, with 11 bases that match TRBD1. The CDR3 contains 16 residues. From germline, CDR1 is MDHEN and CDR2 SYDVKM. Germline trimming cut 7 bases from V and 3 bases from J; bases unmatched to any gene: 11. CDR3 sequence: CASTPYGGTGGYEQYF. CDR3 DNA: TGTGCCAGCACTCCCTATGGGGGGACAGGGGGCTACGAGCAGTACTTC.

This clonotype was counted at least ten times. The chain couples TRBV28 to TRBJ2-7, with 7 bases that match TRBD1. With V trimmed by 3 bases and J by 2 bases, 4 bases remained unmatched. Germline values: CDR1 MDHEN, CDR2 SYDVKM. This CDR3 has 14 residues. This CDR3 reads CASSLSQGAYEQYF. The DNA of the CDR3 is TGTGCCAGCAGTTTGTCCCAGGGGGCCTACGAGCAGTACTTC. The complete variable domain, with remaining parts taken from reference TRBV28 and TRBJ2-7, reads DVKVTQSSRYLVKRTGEKVFLECVQDMDHENMFWYRQDPGLGLRLIYFSYDVKMKEKGDIPEGYSVSREKKERFSLILESASTNQTSMYLCASSLSQGAYEQYFGPGTRLTVT.

The rearrangement joins TRBV7-2 to TRBJ2-7, with 12 nucleotides matching TRBD2. V dropped 8 bases and J dropped 3; count of bases not matched to a gene: 8. The length of the CDR3 is 15 residues. CDR1 is SGHTA and CDR2 is FQGNSA in the germline V gene. The CDR3 loop reads CASSPTSGRHYEQYF. The CDR3 coding sequence is TGTGCCAGCTCGCCGACTAGCGGGAGACACTACGAGCAGTACTTC.

V is TRBV28 and J is TRBJ1-3; D gene ambiguous. CDR1 and CDR2 (germline): MDHEN, SYDVKM. The CDR3 spans 16 residues. Trimming took off 3 bases at V and 3 bases at J, with 15 bases between the two ends. The chain's CDR3 is CASSFLTKASGNTIYF. The CDR3 DNA reads TGTGCCAGCAGTTTTCTGACCAAGGCGAGTGGAAACACCATATATTTT.

This clonotype turned up a few times. V gene TRBV5-1 combines with J gene TRBJ1-1, with D maybe TRBD1 (6 bases). The length of the CDR3 is 16 residues. With 1 base removed from V and 1 base from J, the gap between germline ends came to 14 bases. From germline, CDR1 is SGHRS and CDR2 YFSETQ. The CDR3 sequence is CASSLRAQGTNTEAFF. CDR3 nucleotides: TGCGCCAGCAGCTTGAGAGCTCAGGGGACGAACACTGAAGCTTTCTTT.

The rearrangement joins TRBV7-6 to TRBJ2-3, with D perhaps matching TRBD2 (6 bases). Looked up from germline, CDR1 is SGHVS and CDR2 is FNYEAQ. V gave up 3 bases and J gave up 5 bases, with 9 bases separating them. The CDR3 totals 13 residues. CDR3 loop: CASSFKAGDTQYF. The CDR3 nucleotides are TGTGCCAGCAGCTTTAAAGCGGGAGATACGCAGTATTTT.

The V and J genes are TRBV7-9 and TRBJ1-1, with D unclear. CDR3 size: 15 residues. The ends were cut back, 1 base at V and 1 base at J, with 10 bases in the middle. Per the germline V gene, CDR1 is SEHNR and CDR2 is FQNEAQ (reference sequence). Here the CDR3 reads CASSLGLAGNTEAFF. Written as DNA, the CDR3 is TGTGCCAGCAGCTTAGGCTTGGCAGGGAACACTGAAGCTTTCTTT.

This clonotype was observed a few times. The chain has TRBV7-2 and TRBJ2-5, with 8 bases identical to TRBD2. The germline V gene has CDR1 SGHTA and CDR2 FQGNSA. V lost 4 bases, J lost 5 bases, and 15 bases stayed unmatched. This CDR3 spans 17 amino acids. The DNA of the CDR3 is TGTGCCAGCAGCTCCACCCTTGCCGGGGGGGCCCGGGAGACCCAGTACTTC. Protein: CASSSTLAGGARETQYF.

This clonotype was observed a handful of times. This chain connects TRBV19 to TRBJ2-7; unclear D gene. This CDR3 has 14 residues. The germline V gene has CDR1 LNHDA and CDR2 SQIVND (reference sequence). The V end was cut by 1 base, the J end by 5 bases, with 12 bases between. As DNA, the CDR3 is TGTGCCAGTAGTATAGGACGGTTAATCGACGAGCAGTACTTC. Protein: CASSIGRLIDEQYF.

This clonotype was counted a few times. The CDR3 is CSARRDYNSPLHF. DNA for the CDR3: TGCAGTGCTAGGAGGGATTATAATTCACCCCTCCACTTT. The chain recombines TRBV20-1 with TRBJ1-6; D gene unclear. This CDR3 comprises 13 residues. The germline V gene encodes CDR1 DFQATT and CDR2 SNEGSKA (reference sequence). Deletions cut 3 bases from V and 4 bases from J, with 7 bases between.

This clonotype has more than one count but fewer than ten. This sequence joins TRBV12-3 or TRBV12-4 and TRBJ1-4, with TRBD1 matching 9 bases. The trim removed 7 bases at V and 8 bases at J, leaving 8 bases unmatched. The CDR3 is 14 amino acids. The CDR3 region is CASKADRGLEKLFF. The DNA for the CDR3 is TGTGCCAGCAAAGCCGACAGGGGGTTAGAAAAACTGTTTTTT.